This entry is about one TCR beta chain. The entry originates in a study of identical twins. The germline V gene has CDR1 GTSNPN and CDR2 SVGIG (reference sequence). The J segment lost 6 bases and the V segment lost 3 bases, leaving 6 bases of the junction unmatched. The CDR3 totals 15 residues. Using its own MiXCR run on the 5' RACE reads, TCRdb lists one record per CDR3 protein. Of approximately 690,000 distinct CDR3 sequences detected, roughly 6% appear once; the ten largest clones hold 1.5% to 2%. Sequencing was carried out using naive T cells sorted from blood. The receptor comes from a man aged 18 to 30 in good health. The V call is TRBV30, the J call TRBJ2-7; the match to TRBD2 covers 15 bases. CDR3 nucleotides: TGTGCCTGGAGCCTGGGACTAGCGGGAGGTTCCGAGCAGTACTTC. Its translation is CAWSLGLAGGSEQYF.